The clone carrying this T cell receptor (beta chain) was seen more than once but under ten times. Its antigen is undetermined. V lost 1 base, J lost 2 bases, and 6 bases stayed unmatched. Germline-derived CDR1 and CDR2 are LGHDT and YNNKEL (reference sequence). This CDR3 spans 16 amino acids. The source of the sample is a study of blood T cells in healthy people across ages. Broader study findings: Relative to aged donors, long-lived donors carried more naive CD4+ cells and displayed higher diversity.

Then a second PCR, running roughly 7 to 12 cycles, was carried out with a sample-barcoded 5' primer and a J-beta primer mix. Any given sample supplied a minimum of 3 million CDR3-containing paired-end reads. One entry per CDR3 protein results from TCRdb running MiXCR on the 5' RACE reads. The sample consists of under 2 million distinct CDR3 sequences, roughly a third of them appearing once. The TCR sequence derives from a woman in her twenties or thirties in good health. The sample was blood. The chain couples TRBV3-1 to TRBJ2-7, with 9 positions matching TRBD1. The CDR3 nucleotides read TGTGCCAGCAGCCAAGCCGGGACAGGGATCGCCTACGAGCAGTACTTC. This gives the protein CASSQAGTGIAYEQYF.